Sequencing of this T cell receptor beta chain was carried out in a study of Ad26.COV2.S vaccination and SARS-CoV-2 variants. The overall study: Ad26.COV2.S was injected intramuscularly once or twice, 56 days apart.

CDR3 length: 12 amino acids. Trimming took off 8 bases at V and 0 bases at J, with 8 bases between the two ends. Germline CDR1 and CDR2: GTSNPN and SVGIG (reference sequence). Study-wide points: TCR breadth and depth analyses may have underestimated total T cell responses. Post-vaccination spike-specific CD8+ and CD4+ T cell responses reportedly had substantial breadth.

This clone was counted once. Its antigen remains unidentified. Indicated treatment: some 20 received Ad26.COV2.S at low or high dose, single or two shots; roughly five received placebo; per-sample allocation not given. The samples were gathered on day 63 after the first injection of vaccine or placebo. This vaccine is an Ad26 vector that expresses the Wuhan-strain SARS-CoV-2 spike. The protocol was immunoSEQ multiplex PCR, while the TCRdb copy is restricted to in-frame clones and leaves out a portion. In the table there are approximately 420,000 clones, 70% to 90% of which are singletons. This chain joins TRBV30 and TRBJ1-3; D call uncertain. The TCR sequence derives from a person aged 18-60 years who received the Ad26.COV2.S COVID-19 vaccine or a placebo. The source material was peripheral blood, sampled in a trial of Ad26.COV2.S vaccine versus placebo. The CDR3 coding sequence is TGTGCCGGAGACATCTCTGGAAACACCATATATTTT. The encoded protein is CAGDISGNTIYF.